These 17 T cell receptor beta chains were all obtained from the same sample, sequenced in a study of persistence of HIV-infected CD4 T cells. The libraries were made with immunoSEQ version 4 in survey mode. TCRdb keeps only in-frame clones here, not all; method: immunoSEQ multiplex PCR. The sample has around 48,000 clones; 75% to 85% are singletons. Stimulation used about 9.2 ug/mL lysate from CMV-infected fibroblasts. CD40L/CD69 double-negative CD45RO-high memory CD4+ T cells were collected. These receptors have no known antigen. The specimen was CD4+ T cells sorted from PBMCs after approximately 20-hour stimulation, collected from a patient who received antiretroviral therapy. These receptors came from an adult man with HIV who was CMV-seropositive.

This clone has more than one count but fewer than ten. The rearrangement uses TRBV7-8 and TRBJ2-5; 8 bases line up with TRBD2. V lost 5 bases, J lost 4 bases, and 6 bases stayed unmatched. From germline, CDR1 is SGHVS and CDR2 FQNEAQ. This CDR3 has 14 amino acids. Written as DNA, the CDR3 is TGTGCCAGCAGCCCCGGGGGGGTAGTAGAGACCCAGTACTTC. Translation: CASSPGGVVETQYF.

The chain employs TRBV10-3 and TRBJ1-2; 10 bases agree with TRBD1. CDR3 size: 15 residues. V lost 3 bases to trimming and J lost 5 bases; unmatched junction nucleotides: 6. Germline V gives CDR1 ENHRY, CDR2 SYGVKD. CDR3 amino acids: CAISEGTGEGYGYTF. CDR3 sequence (DNA): TGTGCCATCAGTGAAGGGACAGGGGAAGGGTATGGCTACACCTTC.

The V and J genes are TRBV19 and TRBJ2-1; 7 nucleotides agree with TRBD1. V gave up 6 bases and J gave up 7 bases; unmatched junction bases: 3. Germline CDR1 reads LNHDA; CDR2 reads SQIVND (reference sequence). The CDR3 contains 12 residues. Here the CDR3 reads CASSLGQNEQFF. The CDR3 DNA follows: TGTGCCAGTAGCCTGGGACAGAATGAGCAGTTCTTC. Variable domain in full (rest from reference TRBV19 and TRBJ2-1): DGGITQSPKYLFRKEGQNVTLSCEQNLNHDAMYWYRQDPGQGLRLIYYSQIVNDFQKGDIAEGYSVSREKKESFPLTVTSAQKNPTAFYLCASSLGQNEQFFGPGTRLTVL.

This sequence joins TRBV30 and TRBJ1-5; D call uncertain. CDR1 is GTSNPN, CDR2 SVGIG, per germline (reference sequence). The CDR3 consists of 14 residues. Trimming cost V 0 bases and J 2 bases, with 8 bases left between them. Written as DNA, the CDR3 is TGTGCCTGGAGTGTGTCCAGCGGCAATCAGCCCCAGCATTTT. It encodes CAWSVSSGNQPQHF.

J is TRBJ2-4 and V is TRBV4-1; D is possibly TRBD1 (6 bases). The germline CDR1 and CDR2 sequences are MGHRA and YSYEKL. Trimming took off 6 bases at V and 4 bases at J, with 13 bases between the two ends. The CDR3 runs 14 residues. CDR3 coding DNA: TGCGCCAGCAGTTTTGACAGGACAAAAAACATTCAGTACTTC. This encodes CASSFDRTKNIQYF.

The V gene is TRBV19, the J gene TRBJ2-3; D unclear. Trimming removed 2 bases from V and 1 base from J, with 4 bases in between. Germline V gives CDR1 LNHDA, CDR2 SQIVND (reference sequence). The CDR3 extends over 13 amino acids. The CDR3 spells CASSIHGTDTQYF. The CDR3 DNA reads TGTGCCAGTAGTATACACGGCACAGATACGCAGTATTTT.

CDR3 nucleotides: TGTGCCAGCAGCCAAAAGGGGCCTCTCGGAAACACCATATATTTT. As protein: CASSQKGPLGNTIYF. The rearrangement uses TRBV7-9 and TRBJ1-3, with D tentatively TRBD1 (5 bases). There are 15 residues in the CDR3. The V and J ends lost 5 bases and 4 bases respectively, with 15 bases between them. The germline gives CDR1 SEHNR, CDR2 FQNEAQ (reference sequence).

V gene TRBV6-6 combines with J gene TRBJ2-1; 10 positions agree with TRBD2. There are 15 residues in the CDR3. Per the germline V gene, CDR1 is MNHNY and CDR2 is SVGAGI (reference sequence). V was clipped by 4 bases and J by 9 bases; unmatched bases: 9. CDR3 nucleotide sequence: TGTGCCAGCAGTTCAGCGGGAGGGCTTAGTAGTGAGCAGTTCTTC. Its protein product is CASSSAGGLSSEQFF.

J is TRBJ1-1 and V is TRBV15; 9 bases are shared with TRBD1. Germline lookup yields CDR1 LNHNV and CDR2 YYDKDF (reference sequence). With 3 bases clipped from V and 4 bases from J, the junction kept 9 bases outside the gene matches. This CDR3 has 16 amino acids. CDR3 sequence: CATSRGTGKVGTEAFF. CDR3 DNA sequence: TGTGCCACCAGCAGGGGGACAGGGAAGGTTGGCACTGAAGCTTTCTTT. Together with reference TRBV15 and TRBJ1-1, the CDR3 gives the full variable domain: DAMVIQNPRYQVTQFGKPVTLSCSQTLNHNVMYWYQQKSSQAPKLLFHYYDKDFNNEADTPDNFQSRRPNTSFCFLDIRSPGLGDTAMYLCATSRGTGKVGTEAFFGQGTRLTVV.

This chain uses TRBV7-2 with TRBJ2-3, with TRBD2 as a possible D gene (6 bases). CDR3 size: 15 residues. V lost 1 base and J 6 bases, leaving 14 bases between the germline ends. Germline CDR1 reads SGHTA; CDR2 reads FQGNSA. The CDR3 is CASSLGGVGSDTQYF. The DNA for the CDR3 is TGTGCCAGCAGCTTAGGGGGGGTAGGGTCGGATACGCAGTATTTT.

This clone was recorded once. V is TRBV18 and J is TRBJ1-3, with D unresolved. Trimming left V 5 bases short and J 1 base short, with 9 bases between. The germline CDR1 and CDR2 sequences are KGHSH and LQKENI. This CDR3 contains 14 residues. The CDR3 DNA is TGTGCCAGCTCATACGGAGCTTCTGGAAACACCATATATTTT. Translated: CASSYGASGNTIYF.

V usage is TRBV5-4 and J usage is TRBJ2-6, with a possible D match to TRBD1 (6 bases). CDR1 SGHNT and CDR2 YYREEE come from the germline V gene (reference sequence). V was clipped by 4 bases and J by 12 bases, with 17 bases between them. The CDR3 is 14 residues long. The CDR3 DNA follows: TGTGCCAGCAGCCAAAGAGGACAGTACAGCGTCCTGACTTTC. Its protein product is CASSQRGQYSVLTF.

The chain carries TRBV6-5 and TRBJ1-3; 7 nucleotides align to TRBD1. The CDR3 is 14 amino acids. Germline CDR1 reads MNHEY; CDR2 reads SVGAGI. V dropped 6 bases and J dropped 1; count of bases not matched to a gene: 3. This CDR3 reads CASSMTGSGNTIYF. CDR3 bases: TGTGCCAGCAGCATGACAGGGTCTGGAAACACCATATATTTT.

The chain uses TRBV24-1 and TRBJ2-3; 11 bases fit TRBD2. CDR3 length: 15 residues. With V trimmed by 6 bases and J by 4 bases, 5 bases remained unmatched. Germline CDR1 and CDR2: KGHDR and SFDVKD. CDR3 in amino acids: CATSSSGGAADTQYF. DNA for the CDR3: TGTGCCACCAGTAGTAGCGGGGGGGCGGCAGATACGCAGTATTTT.

This clone was found once. The gene calls are TRBV7-6 and TRBJ2-3; D remains ambiguous. CDR3 length: 13 residues. Per the germline V gene, CDR1 is SGHVS and CDR2 is FNYEAQ. V dropped 5 bases and J dropped 0 bases, with 6 bases sitting between them. The CDR3 loop reads CASSARSTDTQYF. CDR3 DNA sequence: TGTGCCAGCAGCGCTAGAAGCACAGATACGCAGTATTTT.

This clone was seen just once. The chain carries TRBV19 and TRBJ2-1; no clear D gene. Germline CDR1 and CDR2: LNHDA and SQIVND (reference sequence). Trimming cost V 1 base and J 1 base, with 5 bases left between them. This CDR3 is 14 amino acids long. The CDR3 DNA reads as TGTGCCAGTAGTATAGGAGGTTCCTACAATGAGCAGTTCTTC. It yields the protein CASSIGGSYNEQFF.

The rearrangement joins TRBV20-1 to TRBJ2-1; TRBD2 matches at 14 bases. The CDR3 extends over 16 amino acids. CDR1 is DFQATT, CDR2 SNEGSKA, per germline (reference sequence). V gave up 3 bases and J gave up 9 bases; unmatched junction bases: 10. The CDR3 sequence: CSASTGTSGSRGEQFF. In DNA form, the CDR3 reads TGCAGTGCTAGTACCGGGACTAGCGGGAGTCGGGGTGAGCAGTTCTTC.